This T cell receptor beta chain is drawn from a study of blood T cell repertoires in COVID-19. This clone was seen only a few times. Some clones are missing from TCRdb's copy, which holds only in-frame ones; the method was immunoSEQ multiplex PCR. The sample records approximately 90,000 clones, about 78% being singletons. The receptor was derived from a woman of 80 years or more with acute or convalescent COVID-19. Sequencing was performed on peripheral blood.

CDR3 loop: CASSIEGGWGTRTEAFF. In DNA form, the CDR3 reads TGTGCCAGTAGTATAGAGGGCGGGTGGGGTACACGGACTGAAGCTTTCTTT. This chain connects TRBV19 to TRBJ1-1; no clear D. The V gene's germline CDR1 is LNHDA and CDR2 SQIVND (reference sequence). This CDR3 has 17 residues. V lost 0 bases and J 5 bases, leaving 19 bases between the germline ends. Full variable domain (remainder filled in from reference TRBV19 and TRBJ1-1): DGGITQSPKYLFRKEGQNVTLSCEQNLNHDAMYWYRQDPGQGLRLIYYSQIVNDFQKGDIAEGYSVSREKKESFPLTVTSAQKNPTAFYLCASSIEGGWGTRTEAFFGQGTRLTVV.